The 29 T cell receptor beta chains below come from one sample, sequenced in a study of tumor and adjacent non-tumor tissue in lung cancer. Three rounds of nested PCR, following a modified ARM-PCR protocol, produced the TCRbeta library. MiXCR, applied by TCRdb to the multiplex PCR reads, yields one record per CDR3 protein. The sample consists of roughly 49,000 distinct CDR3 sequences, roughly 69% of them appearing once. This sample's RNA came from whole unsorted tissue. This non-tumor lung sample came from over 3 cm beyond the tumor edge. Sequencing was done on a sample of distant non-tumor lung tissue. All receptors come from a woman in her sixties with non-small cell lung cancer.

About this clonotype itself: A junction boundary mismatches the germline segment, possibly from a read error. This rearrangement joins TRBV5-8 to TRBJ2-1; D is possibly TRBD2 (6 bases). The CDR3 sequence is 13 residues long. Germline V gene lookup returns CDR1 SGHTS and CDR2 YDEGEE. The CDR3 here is CVSRVVSGNEQFF. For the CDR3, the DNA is TGTGTCAGCAGAGTCGTGAGCGGGAATGAGCAGTTCTTC.

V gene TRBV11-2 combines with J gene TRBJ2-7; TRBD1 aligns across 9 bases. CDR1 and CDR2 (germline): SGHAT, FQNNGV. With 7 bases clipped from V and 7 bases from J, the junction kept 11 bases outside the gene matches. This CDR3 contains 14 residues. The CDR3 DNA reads TGTGCCAGCAACCGGGACAGGGCAGGGGAAGAGCAGTACTTC. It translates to CASNRDRAGEEQYF.

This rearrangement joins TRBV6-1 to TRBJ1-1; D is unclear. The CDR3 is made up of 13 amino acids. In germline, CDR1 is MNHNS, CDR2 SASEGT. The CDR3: CVSTDRGNTEAFF. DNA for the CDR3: TGTGTCAGTACTGATCGGGGAAACACTGAAGCTTTCTTT.

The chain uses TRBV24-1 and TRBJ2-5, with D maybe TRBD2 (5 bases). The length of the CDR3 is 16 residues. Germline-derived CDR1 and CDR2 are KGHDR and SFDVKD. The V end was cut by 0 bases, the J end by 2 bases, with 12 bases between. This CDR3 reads CATSDLLSEKQETQYF. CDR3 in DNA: TGTGCCACCAGTGATTTGCTTAGCGAGAAGCAAGAGACCCAGTACTTC.

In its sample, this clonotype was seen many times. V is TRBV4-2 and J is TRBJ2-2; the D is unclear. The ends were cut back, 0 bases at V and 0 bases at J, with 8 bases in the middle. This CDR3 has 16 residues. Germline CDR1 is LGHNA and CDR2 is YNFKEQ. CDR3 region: CASSQDWATNTGELFF. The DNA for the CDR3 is TGTGCCAGCAGCCAAGATTGGGCCACGAACACCGGGGAGCTGTTTTTT.

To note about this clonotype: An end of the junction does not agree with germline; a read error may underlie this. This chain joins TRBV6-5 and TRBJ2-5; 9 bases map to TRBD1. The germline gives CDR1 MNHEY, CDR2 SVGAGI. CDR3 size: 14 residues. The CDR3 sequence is CTSIRTGDQKTQYF. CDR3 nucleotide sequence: TGTACCAGCATTCGGACAGGGGATCAAAAGACCCAGTACTTC.

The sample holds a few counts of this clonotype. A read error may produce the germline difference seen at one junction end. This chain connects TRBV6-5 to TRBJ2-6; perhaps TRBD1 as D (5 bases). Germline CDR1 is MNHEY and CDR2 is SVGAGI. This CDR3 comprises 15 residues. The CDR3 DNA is TGTGCCAGCAGCCCGATGTACTCTGGGGCCAACATCCTGGCTTTC. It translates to CASSPMYSGANILAF.

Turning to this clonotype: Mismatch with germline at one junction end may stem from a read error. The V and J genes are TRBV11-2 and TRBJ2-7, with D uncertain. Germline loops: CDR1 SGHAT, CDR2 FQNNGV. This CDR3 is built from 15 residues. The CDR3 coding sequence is TGTGCCAGCAGCTTAGGAGCACTGTCATACTACGAGCAGAACTTC. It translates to CASSLGALSYYEQNF.

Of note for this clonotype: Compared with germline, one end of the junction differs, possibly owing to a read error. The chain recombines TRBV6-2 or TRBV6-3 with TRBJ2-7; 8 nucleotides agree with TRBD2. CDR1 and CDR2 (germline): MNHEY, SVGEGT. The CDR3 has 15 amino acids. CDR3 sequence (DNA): TGTGTCAGCAGTCATCCTAGCGGGTTGTTATACCAGCAGTACTTC. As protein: CVSSHPSGLLYQQYF.

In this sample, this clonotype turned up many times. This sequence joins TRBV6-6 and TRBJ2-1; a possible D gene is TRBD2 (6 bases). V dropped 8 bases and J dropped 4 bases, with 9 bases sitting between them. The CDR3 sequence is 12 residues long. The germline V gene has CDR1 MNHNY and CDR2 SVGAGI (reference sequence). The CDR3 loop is CASGEEYNEQFF. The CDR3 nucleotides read TGTGCCAGCGGGGAGGAATACAATGAGCAGTTCTTC.

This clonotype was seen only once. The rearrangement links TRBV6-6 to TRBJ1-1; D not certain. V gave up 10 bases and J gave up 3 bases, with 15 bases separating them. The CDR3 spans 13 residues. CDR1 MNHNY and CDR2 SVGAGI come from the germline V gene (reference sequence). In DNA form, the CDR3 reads TGTGCCATCACTTATTCGATGGACACTGAAGCTTTCTTT. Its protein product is CAITYSMDTEAFF.

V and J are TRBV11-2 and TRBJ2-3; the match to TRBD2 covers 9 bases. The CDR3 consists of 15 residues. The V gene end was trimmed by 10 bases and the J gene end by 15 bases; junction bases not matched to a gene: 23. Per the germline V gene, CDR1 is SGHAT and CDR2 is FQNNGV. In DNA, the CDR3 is TGTGCCAACCGCTTAGATCTCGGCGGGGGGGATACACAATATTTT. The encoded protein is CANRLDLGGGDTQYF.

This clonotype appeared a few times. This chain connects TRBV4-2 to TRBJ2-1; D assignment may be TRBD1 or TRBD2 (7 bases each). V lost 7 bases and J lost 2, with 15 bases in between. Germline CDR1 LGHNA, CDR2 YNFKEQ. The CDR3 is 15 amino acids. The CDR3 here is CASNQGGSPYNEQFF. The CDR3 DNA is TGTGCCAGCAACCAGGGGGGGAGCCCCTACAATGAGCAGTTCTTC.

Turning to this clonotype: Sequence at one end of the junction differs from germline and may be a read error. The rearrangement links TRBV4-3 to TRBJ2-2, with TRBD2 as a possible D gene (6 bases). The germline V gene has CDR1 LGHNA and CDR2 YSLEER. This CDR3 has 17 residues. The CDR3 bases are TGCACCAGCAGTCCCTCCTCAAGCGGGCCGAACACCGGGGAGATGTTTTTT. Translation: CTSSPSSSGPNTGEMFF.

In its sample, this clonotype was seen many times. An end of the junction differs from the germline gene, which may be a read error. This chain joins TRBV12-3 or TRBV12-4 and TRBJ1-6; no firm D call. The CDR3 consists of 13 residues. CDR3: CASTLNQLAPLHF. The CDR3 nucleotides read TGTGCCAGCACTTTAAACCAGTTAGCACCCCTCCACTTT.

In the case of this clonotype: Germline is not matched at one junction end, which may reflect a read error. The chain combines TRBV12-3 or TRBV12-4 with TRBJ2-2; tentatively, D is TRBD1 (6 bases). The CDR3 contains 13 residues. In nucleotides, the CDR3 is TGTACCAGTAGTTTCACAGGGTCCGGGGAGCTGTTTTTT. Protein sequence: CTSSFTGSGELFF.

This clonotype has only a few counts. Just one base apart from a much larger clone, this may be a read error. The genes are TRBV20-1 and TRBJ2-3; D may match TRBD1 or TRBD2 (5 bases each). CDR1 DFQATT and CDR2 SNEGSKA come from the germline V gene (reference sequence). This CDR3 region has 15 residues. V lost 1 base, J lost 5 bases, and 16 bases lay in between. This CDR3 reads CSARVGTGIVDTQYF. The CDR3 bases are TGCAGTGCTAGAGTCGGGACGGGGATAGTAGATACGCAGTATTTT.

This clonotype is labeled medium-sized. DNA for the CDR3: TGTGCCAGCAATTTAGTCGGGGGGAGTTACAATGAGCAGTTCTTC. Translating it yields CASNLVGGSYNEQFF. The chain has TRBV6-1 and TRBJ2-1; 7 nucleotides line up with TRBD2. V shed 7 bases and J 4 bases; nucleotides not matched to a gene: 10. The CDR3 is made up of 15 amino acids. Germline V gene data show CDR1 as MNHNS and CDR2 as SASEGT.

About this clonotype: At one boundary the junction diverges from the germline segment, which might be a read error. The CDR3 DNA follows: TGTGCCAGCAGGGAGAGGACAGGGATGTCCTACGAGCAATACTTC. Translated: CASRERTGMSYEQYF. The chain recombines TRBV12-3 or TRBV12-4 with TRBJ2-7, with 8 bases lining up with TRBD1. There are 15 residues in the CDR3.

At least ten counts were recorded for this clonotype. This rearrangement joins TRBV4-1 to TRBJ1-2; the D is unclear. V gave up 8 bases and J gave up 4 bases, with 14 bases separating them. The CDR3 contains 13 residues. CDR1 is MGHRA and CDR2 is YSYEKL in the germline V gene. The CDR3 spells CASAEGRSYGYTF. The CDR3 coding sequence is TGCGCCAGCGCTGAGGGAAGGAGCTATGGCTACACCTTC.

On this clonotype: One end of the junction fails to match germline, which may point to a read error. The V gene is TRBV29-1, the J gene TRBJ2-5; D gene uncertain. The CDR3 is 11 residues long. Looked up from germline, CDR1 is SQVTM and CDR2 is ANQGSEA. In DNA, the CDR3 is TGCGGCGTTGTGCCTCAAGAGACCCAGTACTTC. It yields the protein CGVVPQETQYF.

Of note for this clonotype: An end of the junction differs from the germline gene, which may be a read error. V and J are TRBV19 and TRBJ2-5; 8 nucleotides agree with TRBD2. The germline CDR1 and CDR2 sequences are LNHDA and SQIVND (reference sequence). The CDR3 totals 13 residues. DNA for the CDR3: TGTGCCAGTAGTATAACGACGGGGGGGACCCAGTGCTTC. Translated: CASSITTGGTQCF.

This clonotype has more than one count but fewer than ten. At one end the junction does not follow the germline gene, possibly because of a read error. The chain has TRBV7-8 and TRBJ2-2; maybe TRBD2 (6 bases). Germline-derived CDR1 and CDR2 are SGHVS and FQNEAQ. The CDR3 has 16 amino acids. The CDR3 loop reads CASNIRENLNTGELLF. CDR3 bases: TGTGCCAGCAACATACGGGAGAACCTGAACACCGGGGAGCTGCTTTTT.

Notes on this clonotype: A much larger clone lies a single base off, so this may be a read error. The CDR3 sequence: CATSPVSGGNQPQYF. CDR3 nucleotide sequence: TGTGCCACCAGCCCCGTCTCCGGGGGCAATCAGCCCCAGTATTTT. J is TRBJ1-5 and V is TRBV15; either TRBD1 or TRBD2 may fit D (6 bases each). The J call is uncertain, as TRBJ2-3 better fits the DNA end. The CDR3 has 15 residues. CDR1 is LNHNV and CDR2 is YYDKDF in the germline V gene (reference sequence).

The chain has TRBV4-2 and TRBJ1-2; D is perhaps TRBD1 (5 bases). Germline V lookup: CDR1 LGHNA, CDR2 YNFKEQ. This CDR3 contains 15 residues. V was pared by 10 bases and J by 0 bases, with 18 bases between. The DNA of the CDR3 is TGTGCCAAGAGCCAGTACGGGACCTCTAACTATGGCTACACCTTC. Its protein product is CAKSQYGTSNYGYTF.

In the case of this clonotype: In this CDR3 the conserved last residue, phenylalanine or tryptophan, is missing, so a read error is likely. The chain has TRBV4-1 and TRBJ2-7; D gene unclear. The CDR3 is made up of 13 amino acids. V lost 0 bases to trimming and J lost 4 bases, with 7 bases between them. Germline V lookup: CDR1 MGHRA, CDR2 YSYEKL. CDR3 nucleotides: TGCGCCAGCAGCCAAGAGTCGTGTTACGAGCAGTACTAC. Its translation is CASSQESCYEQYY.

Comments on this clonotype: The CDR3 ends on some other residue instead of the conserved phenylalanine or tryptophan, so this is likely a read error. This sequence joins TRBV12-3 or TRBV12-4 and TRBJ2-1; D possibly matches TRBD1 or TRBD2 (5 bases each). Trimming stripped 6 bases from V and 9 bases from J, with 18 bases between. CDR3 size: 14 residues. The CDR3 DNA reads TGTGCCAGCAGGTTCTTTGGGGGTAGAGCTGAGCAGTTCCTC. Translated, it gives CASRFFGGRAEQFL.

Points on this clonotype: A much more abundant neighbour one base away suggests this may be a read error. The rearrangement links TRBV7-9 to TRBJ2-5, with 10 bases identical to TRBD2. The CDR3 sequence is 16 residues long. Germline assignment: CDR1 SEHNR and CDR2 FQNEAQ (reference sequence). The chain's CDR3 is CASSQQSGGAGETQCF. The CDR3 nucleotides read TGTGCCAGCAGCCAGCAGAGCGGGGGGGCAGGAGAGACCCAGTGCTTC.

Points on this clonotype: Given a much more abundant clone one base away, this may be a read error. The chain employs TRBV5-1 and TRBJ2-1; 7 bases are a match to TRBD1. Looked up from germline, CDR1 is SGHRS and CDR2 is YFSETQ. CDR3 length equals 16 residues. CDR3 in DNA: TGCGCCAGCAACTTGGCCGTAGGGGGCGCCTCTCGGGAGCAGTTCTTC. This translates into CASNLAVGGASREQFF.